This TCR beta chain was documented in a study of blood T cell repertoires in COVID-19. Participants' own reports of clinical history determined their cohort assignment. J gave up 2 bases and V 5 bases, and 6 bases lay outside the gene matches. From germline, CDR1 is SGHTA and CDR2 FQGNSA. The length of the CDR3 is 16 residues. Clones were read by immunoSEQ multiplex PCR, and TCRdb kept only the in-frame ones, dropping some. The sample has fewer than 300,000 clones; 80% to 90% are singletons. Sequencing was done on a sample of PBMCs or T cells enriched from blood (not recorded which). The TCR comes from a woman under 40 who had recovered from COVID-19. V and J are TRBV7-2 and TRBJ2-1; 10 bases line up with TRBD2. The CDR3 DNA reads as TGTGCCAGCAGCCCAATTAGCGGGAGGACCTACAATGAGCAGTTCTTC. Amino acids: CASSPISGRTYNEQFF.